This entry lists 15 T cell receptor beta chains sequenced from one sample in a study of T-cell reconstitution after alpha-beta-depleted transplantation in children. Library preparation (for TCRbeta) was performed with unique molecular identifiers. TCRdb itself ran the PCR reads through MiXCR, one entry per CDR3 protein. Of fewer than 250,000 distinct CDR3 sequences listed, just under 8.5% were seen once; the top ten hold 6.3%. This material consisted of PBMCs, mostly from graft donor cells, taken 180 days after TCRalphabeta/CD19-depleted stem cell transplant. Receptors originate from a male patient between 10 and 17 years old who had a stem cell transplant for acute lymphoblastic leukemia, so the T cells may come from the graft donor.

In its sample, this clonotype was seen many times. The chain uses TRBV5-1 and TRBJ1-1; 7 nucleotides align to TRBD1. The CDR3 contains 14 residues. Trimming at V came to 4 bases and at J to 4 bases, leaving 7 bases not matched to a gene. Germline CDR1 SGHRS, CDR2 YFSETQ. CDR3 residues: CASSPGGGGTEAFF. In nucleotides, the CDR3 is TGCGCCAGCAGCCCAGGGGGAGGGGGCACTGAAGCTTTCTTT.

This sequence joins TRBV9 and TRBJ2-2; no clear D gene. The length of the CDR3 is 15 residues. V gave up 2 bases and J gave up 0 bases, with 8 bases separating them. CDR1 SGDLS and CDR2 YYNGEE come from the germline V gene. The CDR3: CASSVKGSNTGELFF. As DNA, the CDR3 is TGTGCCAGCAGCGTGAAAGGGTCGAACACCGGGGAGCTGTTTTTT.

In its sample, this clonotype was seen many times. The chain links TRBV28 to TRBJ2-2; 7 nucleotides match TRBD1. CDR1 is MDHEN, CDR2 SYDVKM, per germline. V shed 5 bases and J 3 bases; nucleotides not matched to a gene: 3. The CDR3 loop spans 14 amino acids. The CDR3 DNA follows: TGTGCCAGCAGTGACAGGGCCTACACCGGGGAGCTGTTTTTT. This encodes CASSDRAYTGELFF.

The sample holds many counts of this clonotype. This chain connects TRBV20-1 to TRBJ2-3; 8 nucleotides align to TRBD1. This CDR3 has 14 amino acids. With V trimmed by 4 bases and J by 0 bases, 3 bases remained unmatched. Germline CDR1 DFQATT, CDR2 SNEGSKA (reference sequence). The CDR3, as DNA: TGCAGTGCTACGGACAGGGCTAGCACAGATACGCAGTATTTT. Translated: CSATDRASTDTQYF.

Many counts were recorded for this clonotype. This chain uses TRBV12-3 or TRBV12-4 with TRBJ2-1; D might be TRBD1 (5 bases). This CDR3 spans 15 amino acids. V lost 6 bases, J lost 0 bases, and 12 bases lay in between. The CDR3 bases are TGTGCCAGCAGCCCAGACAGCCGCTCCTACAATGAGCAGTTCTTC. The encoded protein is CASSPDSRSYNEQFF.

The chain carries TRBV7-3 and TRBJ2-3; 8 bases map to TRBD1. V lost 2 bases, J lost 6 bases, and 7 bases stayed unmatched. CDR1 SGHTA and CDR2 FQGTGA come from the germline V gene. CDR3 size: 15 residues. The DNA for the CDR3 is TGTGCCAGCAGCTTAGAGGGACAGGCAGCGGATACGCAGTATTTT. Residues: CASSLEGQAADTQYF.

The chain uses TRBV12-3 or TRBV12-4 and TRBJ2-1; TRBD2 might be the D (5 bases). V gave up 1 base and J gave up 5 bases, with 21 bases separating them. The CDR3 loop spans 18 amino acids. Here the CDR3 reads CASSLEEGTSGSDNEQFF. CDR3 nucleotide sequence: TGTGCCAGCAGTTTAGAAGAGGGCACTAGTGGGAGTGACAATGAGCAGTTCTTC.

This clonotype was seen ten or more times. The V and J genes are TRBV29-1 and TRBJ1-2, with 9 bases that match TRBD1. J was trimmed by 8 bases and V by 4 bases; bases with no gene match: 11. CDR3 length: 14 residues. The germline V gene encodes CDR1 SQVTM and CDR2 ANQGSEA. The CDR3 sequence is CSVVFLTGGAGYTF. As DNA, the CDR3 is TGCAGCGTTGTGTTTTTAACAGGGGGCGCGGGCTACACCTTC.

J is TRBJ2-1 and V is TRBV20-1, with 8 nucleotides matching TRBD2. With 1 base clipped from V and 6 bases from J, the junction kept 11 bases outside the gene matches. The CDR3 sequence is 16 residues long. Germline V gene data show CDR1 as DFQATT and CDR2 as SNEGSKA (reference sequence). In DNA form, the CDR3 reads TGCAGTGCTAGAGCGTCCTGGACTAGCAGACCCAATGAGCAGTTCTTC. It translates to CSARASWTSRPNEQFF.

The V call is TRBV20-1, the J call TRBJ2-5; no reliable D call. The CDR3 contains 13 residues. Germline V gene sequence: CDR1 DFQATT, CDR2 SNEGSKA (reference sequence). V was shortened by 3 bases and J by 1 base, with 9 bases between the two germline ends. CDR3 DNA: TGCAGTGCTAGTTTGCAGCCCCAAGAGACCCAGTACTTC. It codes for CSASLQPQETQYF.

This clonotype has at least ten counts. The CDR3 loop is CATSQAGGQPQHF. The CDR3 nucleotides are TGTGCCACCAGCCAGGCAGGGGGACAGCCCCAGCATTTT. The chain is built from TRBV15 and TRBJ1-5, with 7 nucleotides matching TRBD1. The CDR3 has 13 amino acids. The V gene end was trimmed by 5 bases and the J gene end by 7 bases; junction bases not matched to a gene: 5. Germline-derived CDR1 and CDR2 are LNHNV and YYDKDF (reference sequence).

This clonotype was counted many times. The rearrangement joins TRBV9 to TRBJ1-2; 8 bases match TRBD1. CDR1 and CDR2 (germline): SGDLS, YYNGEE. Losses at the gene ends were 7 bases for V and 4 bases for J; bases not matched to a gene: 6. This CDR3 contains 13 residues. DNA of the CDR3: TGTGCCAGCGGGGAGACAGGGGCCTATGGCTACACCTTC. It specifies CASGETGAYGYTF.

Ten or more counts support this clonotype. The CDR3 DNA reads TGTGCCAGCTCACAGACAGGGAGCAATCAGCCCCAGCATTTT. This gives the protein CASSQTGSNQPQHF. This chain links TRBV18 with TRBJ1-5; TRBD1 matches 7 bases. Trimming removed 4 bases from V and 1 base from J; junction bases left unmatched: 1. CDR1 is KGHSH, CDR2 LQKENI, per germline. The CDR3 is 14 amino acids.

This clonotype has a count of ten or more. This sequence joins TRBV10-3 and TRBJ2-1; a weak D match, TRBD2 (6 bases). V gave up 6 bases and J gave up 7 bases, with 13 bases separating them. CDR1 is ENHRY, CDR2 SYGVKD, per germline. This CDR3 region has 13 residues. The CDR3 sequence is CAISPGTPNEQFF. CDR3 DNA sequence: TGTGCCATCAGCCCCGGGACTCCTAATGAGCAGTTCTTC.

The sample holds many counts of this clonotype. This chain links TRBV5-1 with TRBJ2-3; TRBD1 matches at 12 bases. Germline V CDR1 and CDR2: SGHRS, YFSETQ. This CDR3 has 16 amino acids. The V segment lost 4 bases and the J segment 1 base; nucleotides outside the gene matches: 4. CDR3 in amino acids: CASSGGTGGGTDTQYF. The CDR3 DNA reads TGCGCCAGCAGCGGAGGGACAGGGGGCGGCACAGATACGCAGTATTTT.